One T cell receptor beta chain is described in this entry. Antigen unknown. The sample originates from a study of T cells in Graves' hyperthyroidism and ophthalmopathy. Study information: Upon initial diagnosis and before any treatment, peripheral blood was collected. Study conclusions and caveats: Most thyroid clonotypes expanded above 0.001 appeared in blood too.

Orbital computed tomography, thyroid ultrasound, serum thyroxine and TRAb, and clinical symptoms together informed the diagnoses. This sample holds PBMCs from about 9.3 ml fresh peripheral blood. Amplification yielded TCR beta CDR3 regions, with RNA transcripts as the source. The HTBI primer set drove a first-round RT-PCR of the TCR CDR3. TCRdb re-called the multiplex PCR reads with MiXCR, one entry per CDR3 protein. The sample shows a few hundred thousand distinct CDR3 sequences, around 15% of them seen only once. Sequenced sample: blood. The receptor's source is a woman aged 25-40 years with Graves' ophthalmopathy.

The CDR3 sequence is CAGNTGIHGYTF. CDR3 nucleotides: TGTGCCGGAAATACAGGGATTCATGGCTACACCTTC. This chain connects TRBV6-1 to TRBJ1-2; tentative D call: TRBD1 (6 bases). In germline, CDR1 is MNHNS, CDR2 SASEGT. Deletions cut 11 bases from V and 6 bases from J, with 16 bases between. The CDR3 has 12 residues.